The 18 T cell receptor beta chains below all came from one sample that was sequenced in a study of T-cell reconstitution after alpha-beta-depleted transplantation in children. Unique molecular identifiers were built into the TCRbeta library. TCRdb reanalysed the PCR reads using MiXCR and keeps one entry per CDR3 protein. Of approximately 510,000 distinct CDR3 sequences listed, 18% are singletons. The source material was PBMCs from the stem cell graft donor, sampled from the stem cell graft. The origin of the receptors is a human donor who donated a stem cell graft to a child with acute lymphoblastic leukemia.

This chain joins TRBV5-6 and TRBJ2-1; weak D call: TRBD2 (7 bases). V gave up 1 base and J gave up 5 bases, with 16 bases separating them. Germline assignment: CDR1 SGHDT and CDR2 YYEEEE. The CDR3 is 16 amino acids. CDR3 in amino acids: CASSLRGGGWDNEQFF. The CDR3 DNA follows: TGTGCCAGCAGCTTGAGGGGGGGCGGATGGGACAATGAGCAGTTCTTC.

V gene TRBV5-1 combines with J gene TRBJ2-7, with TRBD1 identical over 7 bases. CDR3 size: 12 residues. Germline values: CDR1 SGHRS, CDR2 YFSETQ. The junction had 2 bases not matched to a gene; V was cut back by 3 bases and J by 5 bases. For the CDR3, the DNA is TGCGCCAGCAGCTCGACAGGGCACGAGCAGTACGTC. Translated, it gives CASSSTGHEQYV.

This chain links TRBV5-1 with TRBJ2-2; 8 bases fit TRBD1. J gave up 5 bases and V 3 bases, and 18 bases lay outside the gene matches. This CDR3 comprises 19 residues. Germline values: CDR1 SGHRS, CDR2 YFSETQ. In DNA form, the CDR3 reads TGCGCCAGCAGCTACCCCTCCGGACAGGGCAGACCGGAGACCGGGGAGCTGTTTTTT. Translating gives CASSYPSGQGRPETGELFF.

This clonotype was seen a handful of times. The V call is TRBV4-1, the J call TRBJ2-7; D not resolved. Between the trimmed V and J ends, which lost 0 bases and 3 bases, there was a span of 12 bases. The CDR3 consists of 15 residues. CDR1 and CDR2 (germline): MGHRA, YSYEKL. The DNA of the CDR3 is TGCGCCAGCAGCCAAGAGAGTCCGGGTAGCTACGAGCAGTACTTC. Translated, it gives CASSQESPGSYEQYF.

CDR3 loop: CASQFGGGVGEQFF. The DNA for the CDR3 is TGTGCCAGCCAATTTGGGGGGGGTGTGGGTGAGCAGTTCTTC. The chain combines TRBV12-3 or TRBV12-4 with TRBJ2-1; 7 positions match TRBD2. Unmatched junction bases numbered 13, after V lost 8 bases and J lost 9 bases. The CDR3 spans 14 residues.

This clonotype was seen a handful of times. The chain joins TRBV5-5 to TRBJ2-5, with 15 bases that match TRBD2. V gave up 4 bases and J gave up 6 bases; unmatched junction bases: 7. Germline values: CDR1 SGHKS, CDR2 YYEKEE (reference sequence). The CDR3 is made up of 16 amino acids. The CDR3 spells CASSTGLAGGPQTQYF. Here the CDR3 DNA reads TGTGCCAGCAGCACTGGACTAGCGGGAGGGCCGCAGACCCAGTACTTC.

J is TRBJ2-1 and V is TRBV6-6, with D possibly being TRBD1 (6 bases). Germline V gene data show CDR1 as MNHNY and CDR2 as SVGAGI (reference sequence). The V and J ends lost 6 bases and 10 bases respectively, with 13 bases between them. The CDR3 has 12 amino acids. The CDR3 loop reads CASSPPGQEQFF. DNA of the CDR3: TGTGCCAGCAGCCCCCCCGGACAGGAGCAGTTCTTC.

This clonotype has more than one count but fewer than ten. The chain couples TRBV7-9 to TRBJ2-7; TRBD2 matches 10 bases. The CDR3 sequence is 15 residues long. J gave up 4 bases and V 6 bases, and 9 bases lay outside the gene matches. CDR1 SEHNR and CDR2 FQNEAQ come from the germline V gene (reference sequence). The CDR3, as DNA: TGTGCCAGCAGGACCGGGACTAGCGAGTCATACGAGCAGTACTTC. Translating it yields CASRTGTSESYEQYF. The full variable domain, completed using reference TRBV7-9 and TRBJ2-7, is DTGVSQNPRHKITKRGQNVTFRCDPISEHNRLYWYRQTLGQGPEFLTYFQNEAQLEKSRLLSDRFSAERPKGSFSTLEIQRTEQGDSAMYLCASRTGTSESYEQYFGPGTRLTVT.

This clonotype has a handful of counts. This chain links TRBV29-1 with TRBJ2-1, with D unresolved. The CDR3 runs to 13 residues. Trimming took 4 bases from V and 0 from J, leaving 7 bases between them. CDR1 is SQVTM, CDR2 ANQGSEA, per germline. CDR3 protein: CSVGMSSYNEQFF. CDR3 nucleotides: TGCAGCGTTGGTATGAGCTCCTACAATGAGCAGTTCTTC.

The chain uses TRBV20-1 and TRBJ2-7, with TRBD2 matching over 13 bases. Trimming removed 7 bases from V and 2 bases from J; junction bases left unmatched: 17. The CDR3 totals 18 residues. Per germline, CDR1 DFQATT and CDR2 SNEGSKA (reference sequence). The CDR3 here is CSVRIVGLAGVDPYEQYF. The CDR3 coding sequence is TGCAGTGTAAGAATAGTAGGACTAGCGGGAGTCGACCCCTACGAGCAGTACTTC.

This chain uses TRBV12-3 or TRBV12-4 with TRBJ2-6; D is unclear. V shed 6 bases and J shed 0 bases, with 12 bases lying between them. This CDR3 is built from 16 residues. CDR3 sequence: CASSLPPGSGANVLTF. For the CDR3, the DNA is TGTGCCAGCAGCTTGCCCCCGGGCTCTGGGGCCAACGTCCTGACTTTC.

This clonotype was seen only a few times. The chain carries TRBV5-1 and TRBJ2-2, with 11 bases aligning to TRBD2. The CDR3 loop spans 15 amino acids. The V and J ends lost 2 bases and 7 bases, in that order; junction bases with no gene match: 4. The germline V gene encodes CDR1 SGHRS and CDR2 YFSETQ. CDR3 bases: TGCGCCAGCAGCTTCACTAGCGGGAGAGTCGGGGAGCTGTTTTTT. Amino acid sequence: CASSFTSGRVGELFF.

This clonotype was seen a handful of times. This chain joins TRBV29-1 and TRBJ1-2; D uncertain. Germline V gene lookup returns CDR1 SQVTM and CDR2 ANQGSEA. The CDR3 is made up of 10 amino acids. Trimming stripped 5 bases from V and 4 bases from J, with 5 bases between. This CDR3 reads CSVLGYGYTF. Written as DNA, the CDR3 is TGCAGCGTTCTCGGCTATGGCTACACCTTC.

The chain carries TRBV7-2 and TRBJ2-7, with 13 bases identical to TRBD2. The CDR3 totals 15 residues. CDR1 SGHTA and CDR2 FQGNSA come from the germline V gene. V shed 2 bases, J shed 3 bases, and the junction held 1 base outside the gene matches. In DNA, the CDR3 is TGTGCCAGCAGCTTACGGACTAGCGGGAGCTACGAGCAGTACTTC. This sequence encodes CASSLRTSGSYEQYF.

The chain carries TRBV7-6 and TRBJ2-4, with 10 bases aligning to TRBD2. CDR3 length: 16 amino acids. Losses at the gene ends were 5 bases for V and 8 bases for J; bases not matched to a gene: 12. From germline, CDR1 is SGHVS and CDR2 FNYEAQ. The CDR3 loop reads CASSQGLATRGDIQYF. The CDR3 nucleotides are TGTGCCAGCAGCCAGGGACTAGCGACCAGAGGAGACATTCAGTACTTC.

The chain combines TRBV3-1 with TRBJ2-7; TRBD2 might be the D (5 bases). V lost 3 bases to trimming and J lost 2 bases, with 11 bases between them. Germline lookup yields CDR1 LGHDT and CDR2 YNNKEL (reference sequence). The CDR3 is 14 amino acids. The CDR3, as DNA: TGTGCCAGCAGCCAGTTACTAGTTCCCTACGAGCAGTACTTC. Amino acid sequence: CASSQLLVPYEQYF.

In DNA form, the CDR3 reads TGTGCCAGCAGTGCGCCTAACAGGGGGCAGAACAATGAGCAGTTCTTC. It yields the protein CASSAPNRGQNNEQFF. The chain is built from TRBV12-3 or TRBV12-4 and TRBJ2-1; 9 nucleotides align to TRBD1. V lost 5 bases and J lost 5; bases outside the gene matches: 10. This CDR3 spans 16 amino acids.

This chain uses TRBV10-3 with TRBJ2-7; 8 nucleotides line up with TRBD2. This CDR3 spans 14 amino acids. After removal of 6 bases from V and 2 bases from J, the junction contained 6 bases not matched to a gene. CDR1 is ENHRY, CDR2 SYGVKD, per germline. The CDR3 nucleotides read TGTGCCATCAGCCTCGGCGGGGGGACCTACGAGCAGTACTTC. As protein: CAISLGGGTYEQYF.